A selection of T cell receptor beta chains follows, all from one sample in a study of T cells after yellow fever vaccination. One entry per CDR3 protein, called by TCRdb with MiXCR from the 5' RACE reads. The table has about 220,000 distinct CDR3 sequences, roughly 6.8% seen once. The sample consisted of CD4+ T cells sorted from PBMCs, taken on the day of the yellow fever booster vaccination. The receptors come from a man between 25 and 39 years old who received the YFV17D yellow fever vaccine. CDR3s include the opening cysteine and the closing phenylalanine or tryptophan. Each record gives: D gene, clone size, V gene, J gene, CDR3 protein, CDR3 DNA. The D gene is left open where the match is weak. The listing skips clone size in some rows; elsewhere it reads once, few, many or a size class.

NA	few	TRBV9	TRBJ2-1	CASSVRDGSISSNEQFF	TGTGCCAGCAGCGTAAGGGACGGGAGCATTTCGTCGAATGAGCAGTTCTTC
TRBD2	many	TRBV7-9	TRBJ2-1	CASSGLADYNEQFF	TGTGCCAGCAGCGGACTAGCGGATTACAATGAGCAGTTCTTC
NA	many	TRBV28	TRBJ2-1	CASSLGVSYNEQFF	TGTGCCAGCAGTTTAGGCGTGTCCTACAATGAGCAGTTCTTC
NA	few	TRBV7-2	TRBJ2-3	CARTLPLGFRGDTQYF	TGTGCCAGGACCCTGCCGCTGGGTTTCAGGGGAGATACGCAGTATTTT
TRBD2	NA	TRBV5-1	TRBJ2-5	CASSLVRGSGETQYF	TGCGCCAGCAGCTTGGTTCGCGGGAGCGGAGAGACCCAGTACTTC
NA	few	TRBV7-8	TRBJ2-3	CASAYRGTQYF	TGTGCCAGCGCATATAGGGGTACGCAGTATTTT
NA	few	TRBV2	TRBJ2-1	CASSDLRAGGNEQFF	TGTGCCAGCAGTGACTTGAGGGCAGGGGGGAATGAGCAGTTCTTC
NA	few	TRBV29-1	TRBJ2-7	CSARTGFGYEQYF	TGCAGCGCCAGGACGGGATTCGGCTACGAGCAGTACTTC
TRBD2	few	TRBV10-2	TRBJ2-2	CASGLAGANTGELFF	TGCGCCAGCGGGTTAGCGGGCGCGAACACCGGGGAGCTGTTTTTT
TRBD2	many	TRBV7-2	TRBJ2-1	CATGTSGRREQFF	TGTGCCACGGGGACTAGCGGGAGGCGTGAGCAGTTCTTC
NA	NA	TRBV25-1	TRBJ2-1	CASSETPQRVISEQFF	TGTGCCAGCAGTGAGACCCCCCAGCGGGTAATTAGTGAGCAGTTCTTC
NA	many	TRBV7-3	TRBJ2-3	CASSPSGARTDTQYF	TGTGCCAGCAGCCCCTCCGGGGCTAGAACAGATACGCAGTATTTT
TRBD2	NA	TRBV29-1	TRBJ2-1	CSVAGLAGNEQFF	TGCAGCGTCGCCGGACTAGCGGGAAATGAGCAGTTCTTC
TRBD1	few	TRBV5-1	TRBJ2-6	CASSIQGAGANVLTF	TGCGCCAGCAGCATACAGGGGGCCGGGGCCAACGTCCTGACTTTC
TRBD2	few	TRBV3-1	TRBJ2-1	CASSQYRAGEQFF	TGTGCCAGCAGCCAATACCGAGCGGGAGAGCAGTTCTTC
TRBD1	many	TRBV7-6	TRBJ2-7	CASSLEDRGWYEQYF	TGTGCCAGCAGCTTAGAGGACAGGGGTTGGTACGAGCAGTACTTC
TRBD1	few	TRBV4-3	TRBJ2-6	CASRPGQGAGGANVLTF	TGCGCCAGCAGACCCGGACAGGGGGCAGGTGGGGCCAACGTCCTGACTTTC
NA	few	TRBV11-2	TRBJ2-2	CASSHHRDIGTGELFF	TGTGCCAGCAGCCACCACCGGGACATTGGGACCGGGGAGCTGTTTTTT
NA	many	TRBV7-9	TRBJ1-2	CASSLGAPNYGYTF	TGTGCCAGCAGCTTAGGGGCTCCCAACTATGGCTACACCTTC
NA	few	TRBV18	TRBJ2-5	CATQLGFHQETQYF	TGTGCCACCCAACTGGGGTTCCACCAAGAGACCCAGTACTTC
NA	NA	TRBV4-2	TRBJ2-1	CASSQDKTYNEQFF	TGTGCCAGCAGCCAAGATAAGACCTACAATGAGCAGTTCTTC
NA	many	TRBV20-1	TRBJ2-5	CSASTAEETQYF	TGCAGTGCTAGTACAGCGGAAGAGACCCAGTACTTC
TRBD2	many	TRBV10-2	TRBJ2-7	CASSGPREGGSYEQYF	TGCGCCAGCAGTGGGCCCAGGGAGGGAGGGTCCTACGAGCAGTACTTC
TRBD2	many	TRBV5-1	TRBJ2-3	CARTTSGRAPDTQYF	TGCGCCAGGACAACTAGCGGGAGGGCCCCAGATACGCAGTATTTT
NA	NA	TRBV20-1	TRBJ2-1	CSARDRGSISYNEQFF	TGCAGTGCTAGAGACAGAGGGTCCATCTCCTACAATGAGCAGTTCTTC
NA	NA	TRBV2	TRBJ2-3	CASSKVRGVVSTDTQYF	TGTGCCAGCAGTAAGGTTCGGGGCGTCGTTAGCACAGATACGCAGTATTTT
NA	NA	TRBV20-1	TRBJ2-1	CSAREGTLYLNEQFF	TGCAGTGCCAGGGAAGGGACCCTTTACCTCAATGAGCAGTTCTTC
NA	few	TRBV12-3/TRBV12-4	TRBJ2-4	CASSLSRAVKNIQYF	TGTGCCAGCAGTTTATCGCGGGCGGTCAAAAACATTCAGTACTTC
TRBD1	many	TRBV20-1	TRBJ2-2	CSARTGANTGELFF	TGCAGTGCTAGAACAGGGGCGAACACCGGGGAGCTGTTTTTT
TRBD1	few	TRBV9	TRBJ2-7	CASSGDRGHGEQYF	TGTGCCAGCAGCGGGGACAGGGGGCACGGCGAGCAGTACTTC
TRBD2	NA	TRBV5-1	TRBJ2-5	CASSLVGAGVSETQYF	TGCGCCAGCAGCTTGGTAGGAGCGGGAGTATCAGAGACCCAGTACTTC
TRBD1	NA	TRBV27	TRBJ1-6	CASRDAGGSSPLHF	TGTGCCAGCAGGGATGCAGGGGGAAGTTCACCCCTCCACTTT
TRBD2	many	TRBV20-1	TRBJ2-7	CSARDLAGGVYEQYF	TGCAGTGCTAGAGATCTTGCGGGAGGAGTCTACGAGCAGTACTTC
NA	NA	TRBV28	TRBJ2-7	CASSRPAVSYEQYF	TGTGCCAGCAGCCGACCGGCGGTCTCCTACGAGCAGTACTTC
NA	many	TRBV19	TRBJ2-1	CASSMSGNPYNEQFF	TGTGCCAGTAGTATGTCAGGGAACCCCTACAATGAGCAGTTCTTC
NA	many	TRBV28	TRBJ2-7	CASRRTFYEQYF	TGTGCCAGTAGGAGGACATTCTACGAGCAGTACTTC
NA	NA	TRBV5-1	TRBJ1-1	CASSRMGNTEAFF	TGCGCCAGCAGCAGAATGGGAAACACTGAAGCTTTCTTT
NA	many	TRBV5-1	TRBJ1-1	CASSLDPDNTEAFF	TGCGCCAGCAGCTTGGATCCGGATAACACTGAAGCTTTCTTT
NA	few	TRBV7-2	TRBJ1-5	CASSEGRGGRNQPQHF	TGTGCCAGCAGCGAAGGTCGGGGGGGAAGGAATCAGCCCCAGCATTTT
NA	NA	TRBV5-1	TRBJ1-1	CASVPLPRATPSAEAFF	TGCGCCAGCGTTCCCTTACCCCGGGCAACCCCTTCGGCTGAAGCTTTCTTT
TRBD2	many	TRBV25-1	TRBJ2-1	CASSGAGAHNEQFF	TGTGCCAGCAGTGGGGCGGGAGCCCACAATGAGCAGTTCTTC
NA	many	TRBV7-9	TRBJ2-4	CASSFGQVQNIQYF	TGTGCCAGCAGCTTCGGGCAAGTTCAAAACATTCAGTACTTC
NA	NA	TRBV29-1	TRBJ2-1	CSVSPNNEQFF	TGCAGCGTCTCCCCCAACAATGAGCAGTTCTTC
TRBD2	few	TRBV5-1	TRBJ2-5	CASSLTSVQETQYF	TGCGCCAGCAGCCTGACTAGCGTGCAAGAGACCCAGTACTTC
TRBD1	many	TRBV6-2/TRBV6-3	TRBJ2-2	CASSKTPRTGANTGELFF	TGTGCCAGCAGCAAAACACCCCGGACAGGGGCGAACACCGGGGAGCTGTTTTTT
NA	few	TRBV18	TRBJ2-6	CASSPVRVAAGAGANVLTF	TGTGCCAGCTCACCAGTCAGGGTGGCTGCTGGCGCTGGGGCCAACGTCCTGACTTTC
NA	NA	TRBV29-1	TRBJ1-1	CSVAERYTEAFF	TGCAGCGTTGCGGAGAGGTACACTGAAGCTTTCTTT
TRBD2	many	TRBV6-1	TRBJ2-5	CASKRFRSRGVSETQYF	TGTGCCAGCAAGAGATTTCGGTCCCGGGGGGTCTCGGAGACCCAGTACTTC
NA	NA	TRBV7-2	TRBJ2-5	CASSLVLRHPQETQYF	TGTGCCAGCAGCTTAGTCCTCCGGCACCCCCAAGAGACCCAGTACTTC
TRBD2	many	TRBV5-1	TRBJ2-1	CASSVLLAGDSYNEQFF	TGCGCCAGCAGCGTTCTTCTAGCGGGAGACTCCTACAATGAGCAGTTCTTC
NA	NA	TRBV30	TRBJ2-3	CAWSVSGPGRSTQYF	TGTGCCTGGAGTGTGTCAGGTCCCGGGCGGAGTACGCAGTATTTT
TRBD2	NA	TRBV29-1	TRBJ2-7	CSASGTTQEQYF	TGCAGCGCCTCCGGGACTACCCAGGAGCAGTACTTC
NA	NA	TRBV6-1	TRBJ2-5	CASTPKRSGATGKTQYF	TGTGCCAGCACACCGAAACGGTCGGGAGCCACGGGGAAGACCCAGTACTTC
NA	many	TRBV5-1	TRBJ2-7	CASSLGDPAYEQYF	TGCGCCAGCAGCTTGGGGGATCCCGCCTACGAGCAGTACTTC